This T cell receptor (beta chain) was sequenced during a study of Graves' ophthalmopathy and Graves' hyperthyroidism. Study summary: Ahead of any treatment, peripheral blood was obtained at the initial diagnosis.

CDR3 length: 13 amino acids. CDR1 MGHDK and CDR2 SYGVNS come from the germline V gene. Trimming stripped 1 base from V and 3 bases from J, with 7 bases between. Hyperthyroidism was new, under 2 months, in patients aged 18 to 65. General study results and limits: A roughly 81% specificity and roughly 90% sensitivity were achieved by a 13-signature model that separated ophthalmopathy from stable hyperthyroidism.

The authors amplified TCR beta CDR3 regions from RNA transcripts. HTBI primers served in a first-round RT-PCR, which a second-round multiplex PCR followed. A single record per CDR3 protein comes from TCRdb applying MiXCR to the multiplex PCR reads. In the table there are a few hundred thousand distinct CDR3 sequences, roughly a sixth of which are singletons. This clonotype was recorded many times. The target antigen is unknown. The V call is TRBV25-1, the J call TRBJ2-7; no reliable D call. The source material was peripheral blood. The source is an adult woman with stable Graves' hyperthyroidism. The CDR3 region is CASSESGFYEQYF. The CDR3 DNA follows: TGTGCCAGCAGTGAATCCGGATTCTACGAGCAGTACTTC.